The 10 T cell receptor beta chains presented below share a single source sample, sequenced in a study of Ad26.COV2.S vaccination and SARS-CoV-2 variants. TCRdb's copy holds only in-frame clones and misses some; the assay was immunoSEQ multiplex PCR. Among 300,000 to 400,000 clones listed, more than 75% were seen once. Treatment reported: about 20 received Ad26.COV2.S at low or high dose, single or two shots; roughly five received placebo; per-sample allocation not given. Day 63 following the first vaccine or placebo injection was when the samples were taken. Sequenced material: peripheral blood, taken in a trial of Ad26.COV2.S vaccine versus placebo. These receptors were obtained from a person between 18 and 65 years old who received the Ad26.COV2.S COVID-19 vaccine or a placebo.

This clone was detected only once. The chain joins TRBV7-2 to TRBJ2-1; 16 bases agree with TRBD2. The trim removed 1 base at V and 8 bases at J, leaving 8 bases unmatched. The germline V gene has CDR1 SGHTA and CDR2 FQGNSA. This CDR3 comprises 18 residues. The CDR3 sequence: CASSLEGTSGGARHEQFF. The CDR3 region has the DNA TGTGCCAGCAGCTTAGAGGGGACTAGCGGGGGGGCCCGTCATGAGCAGTTCTTC.

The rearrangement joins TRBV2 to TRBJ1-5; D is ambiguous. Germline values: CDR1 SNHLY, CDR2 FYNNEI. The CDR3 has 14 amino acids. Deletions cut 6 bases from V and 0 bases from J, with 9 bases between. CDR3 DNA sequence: TGTGCCAGCAGACTGGGAACTAGCAATCAGCCCCAGCATTTT. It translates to CASRLGTSNQPQHF.

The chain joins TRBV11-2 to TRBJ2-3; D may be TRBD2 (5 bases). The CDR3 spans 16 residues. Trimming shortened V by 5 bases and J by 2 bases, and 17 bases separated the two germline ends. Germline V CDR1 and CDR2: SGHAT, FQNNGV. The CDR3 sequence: CASSETLGAYTDTQYF. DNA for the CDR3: TGTGCCAGCAGCGAAACCCTGGGAGCCTACACAGATACGCAGTATTTT.

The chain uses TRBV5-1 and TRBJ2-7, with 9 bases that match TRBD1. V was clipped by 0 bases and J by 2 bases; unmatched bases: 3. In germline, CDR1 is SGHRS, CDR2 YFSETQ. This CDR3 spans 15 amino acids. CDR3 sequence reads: CASSLGDRAPYEQYF. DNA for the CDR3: TGCGCCAGCAGCTTGGGGGACAGGGCCCCCTACGAGCAGTACTTC.

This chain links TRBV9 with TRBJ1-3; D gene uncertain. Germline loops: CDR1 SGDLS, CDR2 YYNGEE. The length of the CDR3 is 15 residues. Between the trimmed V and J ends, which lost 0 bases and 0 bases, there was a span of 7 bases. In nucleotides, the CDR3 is TGTGCCAGCAGCGTAGGCAGGAGCTCTGGAAACACCATATATTTT. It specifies CASSVGRSSGNTIYF.

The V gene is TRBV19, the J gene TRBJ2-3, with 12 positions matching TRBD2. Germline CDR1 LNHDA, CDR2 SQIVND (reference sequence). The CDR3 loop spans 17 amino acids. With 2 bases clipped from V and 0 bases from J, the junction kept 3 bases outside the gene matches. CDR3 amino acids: CASSISTSGGSTDTQYF. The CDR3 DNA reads TGTGCCAGTAGTATATCGACTAGCGGGGGAAGCACAGATACGCAGTATTTT.

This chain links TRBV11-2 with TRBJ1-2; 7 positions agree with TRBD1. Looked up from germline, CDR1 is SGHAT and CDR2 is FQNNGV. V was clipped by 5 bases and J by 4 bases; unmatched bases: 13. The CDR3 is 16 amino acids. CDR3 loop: CASSRGGKGASYGYTF. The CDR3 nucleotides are TGTGCCAGCAGCCGCGGTGGGAAGGGGGCTTCCTATGGCTACACCTTC. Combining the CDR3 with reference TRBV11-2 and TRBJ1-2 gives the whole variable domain EAGVAQSPRYKIIEKRQSVAFWCNPISGHATLYWYQQILGQGPKLLIQFQNNGVVDDSQLPKDRFSAERLKGVDSTLKIQPAKLEDSAVYLCASSRGGKGASYGYTFGSGTRLTVV.

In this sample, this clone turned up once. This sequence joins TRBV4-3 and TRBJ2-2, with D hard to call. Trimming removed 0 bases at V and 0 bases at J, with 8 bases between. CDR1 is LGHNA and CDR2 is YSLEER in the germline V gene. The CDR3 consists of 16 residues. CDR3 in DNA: TGCGCCAGCAGCCAAGAGTTGCAAGCGAACACCGGGGAGCTGTTTTTT. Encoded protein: CASSQELQANTGELFF.

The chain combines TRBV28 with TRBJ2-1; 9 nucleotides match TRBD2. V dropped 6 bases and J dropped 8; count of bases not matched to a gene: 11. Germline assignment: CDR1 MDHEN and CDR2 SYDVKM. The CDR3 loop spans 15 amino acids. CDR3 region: CASRRAGGPVDEQFF. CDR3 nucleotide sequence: TGTGCCAGCAGAAGGGCGGGAGGGCCGGTCGATGAGCAGTTCTTC.

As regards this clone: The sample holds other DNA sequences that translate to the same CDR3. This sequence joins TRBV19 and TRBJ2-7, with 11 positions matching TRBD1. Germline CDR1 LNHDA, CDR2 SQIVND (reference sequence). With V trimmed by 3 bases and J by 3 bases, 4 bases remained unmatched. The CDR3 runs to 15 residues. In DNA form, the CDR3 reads TGTGCCAGTAGTATTGAGGACAGGGGGCTCTACGAGCAGTACTTC. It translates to CASSIEDRGLYEQYF.